These 10 T cell receptor beta chains share one sample of origin, sequenced in a study of T cells of healthy individuals. Via MiXCR, TCRdb re-called the 5' RACE reads, giving one row per CDR3 protein. The profile covers 100,000 or so distinct CDR3 sequences, with 15% to 20% appearing a single time and approximately 5.7% taken by the ten largest. The source is a human donor in good health.

This sequence joins TRBV10-3 and TRBJ1-5; the D gene is possibly TRBD1 (6 bases). The germline V and J ends were trimmed by 10 bases and 4 bases, with 17 bases remaining between them. Germline CDR1 is ENHRY and CDR2 is SYGVKD. The CDR3 runs 14 residues. The CDR3 reads CATKGGLSNQPQHF. Here the CDR3 DNA reads TGTGCCACAAAAGGGGGTCTGTCGAATCAGCCCCAGCATTTT.

This clonotype was counted a few times. V usage is TRBV14 and J usage is TRBJ1-5; D remains unclear. The CDR3 covers 12 residues. V lost 8 bases to trimming and J lost 3 bases, with 8 bases between them. Germline V gives CDR1 SGHDN, CDR2 FVKESK. The CDR3 reads CASSMDNQPQHF. In DNA form, the CDR3 reads TGTGCCAGCTCAATGGACAATCAGCCCCAGCATTTT. The whole variable domain, remainder taken from reference TRBV14 and TRBJ1-5, is EAGVTQFPSHSVIEKGQTVTLRCDPISGHDNLYWYRRVMGKEIKFLLHFVKESKQDESGMPNNRFLAERTGGTYSTLKVQPAELEDSGVYFCASSMDNQPQHFGDGTRLSIL.

The table lists this clonotype with a few counts. The chain has TRBV5-1 and TRBJ1-1; D remains ambiguous. V was trimmed by 0 bases and J by 4 bases, leaving 7 bases between them. Germline V gene sequence: CDR1 SGHRS, CDR2 YFSETQ. The CDR3 is 13 residues long. The CDR3 loop is CASSLEPGTEAFF. Written as DNA, the CDR3 is TGCGCCAGCAGCTTGGAGCCGGGCACTGAAGCTTTCTTT.

This clonotype was found a few times. This sequence joins TRBV7-2 and TRBJ1-1; D not resolved. The germline V and J ends were trimmed by 5 bases and 1 base, with 5 bases remaining between them. The CDR3 consists of 12 residues. The V gene's germline CDR1 is SGHTA and CDR2 FQGNSA. CDR3 nucleotide sequence: TGTGCCAGCAGCGTGAGGAACACTGAAGCTTTCTTT. It yields the protein CASSVRNTEAFF.

This chain links TRBV7-3 with TRBJ2-7; 8 bases map to TRBD2. Germline V gives CDR1 SGHTA, CDR2 FQGTGA. V was clipped by 1 base and J by 6 bases; unmatched bases: 2. This CDR3 is 13 amino acids long. As DNA, the CDR3 is TGTGCCAGCAGCTTAAGTGGGACTAGCGAGCAGTACTTC. Its protein product is CASSLSGTSEQYF.

The V call is TRBV29-1, the J call TRBJ1-2; D uncertain. Trimming stripped 4 bases from V and 9 bases from J, with 18 bases between. The length of the CDR3 is 13 residues. Germline V CDR1 and CDR2: SQVTM, ANQGSEA. The CDR3 coding sequence is TGCAGCGTTGGGAGAGCGGGGTTTCGGAGCTACACCTTC. Protein product: CSVGRAGFRSYTF.

This clonotype was counted ten times or more. The chain carries TRBV29-1 and TRBJ1-2; 8 nucleotides align to TRBD1. The V gene's germline CDR1 is SQVTM and CDR2 ANQGSEA. Unmatched junction bases numbered 7, after V lost 3 bases and J lost 4 bases. The CDR3 runs to 14 residues. The CDR3 coding sequence is TGCAGCGTTGACCGCAGGGGGCTTACCTATGGCTACACCTTC. This encodes CSVDRRGLTYGYTF.

DNA of the CDR3: TGTGCCAGCAGCACATACAGGGGACGGTACGAGCAGTACTTC. As protein: CASSTYRGRYEQYF. This chain connects TRBV7-6 to TRBJ2-7, with TRBD1 matching over 7 bases. The trim removed 5 bases at V and 4 bases at J, leaving 8 bases unmatched. CDR1 is SGHVS and CDR2 is FNYEAQ in the germline V gene. The CDR3 covers 14 residues. The entire variable domain, with the rest obtained from reference TRBV7-6 and TRBJ2-7, is as follows: GAGVSQSPRYKVTKRGQDVALRCDPISGHVSLYWYRQALGQGPEFLTYFNYEAQQDKSGLPNDRFSAERPEGSISTLTIQRTEQRDSAMYRCASSTYRGRYEQYFGPGTRLTVT.

The sample holds many counts of this clonotype. The chain links TRBV7-2 to TRBJ2-2, with D maybe TRBD1 (5 bases). The CDR3 has 15 amino acids. CDR1 is SGHTA, CDR2 FQGNSA, per germline. Trimming pared 3 bases from V and 5 bases from J, leaving 13 bases between. Here the CDR3 DNA reads TGTGCCAGCAGCTTGGCAGGGCTGTCGACCGGGGAGCTGTTTTTT. The encoded protein is CASSLAGLSTGELFF.

This clonotype was seen a few times. The chain has TRBV5-1 and TRBJ1-4; D is undetermined. V was shortened by 4 bases and J by 5 bases, with 12 bases between the two germline ends. The CDR3 is 14 amino acids. Germline V gives CDR1 SGHRS, CDR2 YFSETQ. CDR3 amino acids: CASSPDVWNEKLFF. CDR3 nucleotides: TGCGCCAGCAGCCCGGATGTGTGGAATGAAAAACTGTTTTTT.